The present T cell receptor beta chain was sequenced within a study of lymphopenia after photon versus proton radiotherapy. The repertoire was sequenced with immunoSEQ multiplex PCR; TCRdb's copy has only in-frame clones and lacks some. The sample holds under 80,000 clones, 75% to 90% seen once. Per the germline V gene, CDR1 is DFQATT and CDR2 is SNEGSKA (reference sequence). The CDR3 covers 11 residues. The V gene lost 4 bases and the J gene lost 1 base, with 4 bases spanning the gap. The source was peripheral blood, collected from a patient treated with photon-based radiotherapy. The receptor was isolated from a man aged 40-55 years with gastric cancer. V usage is TRBV20-1 and J usage is TRBJ2-5; D gene unclear. The CDR3 DNA reads TGCAGTGCTACGGGCCAAGAGACCCAGTACTTC. This codes for CSATGQETQYF.